This T cell receptor beta chain came from a study of blood T cell repertoires in COVID-19. Turning to the study itself: Whether acute or convalescent, the COVID-19 samples came from the United States, Italy and Spain. PBMCs, B-cell-depleted T cells, or T cells provided the cDNA or gDNA that made up the material.

This CDR3 has 15 residues. In germline, CDR1 is MDHEN, CDR2 SYDVKM. V lost 4 bases and J 8 bases, leaving 20 bases between the germline ends. Methods used by the authors: Reference gene primer amplification yielded estimated nucleated cell counts. This table comes from immunoSEQ multiplex PCR, and its TCRdb copy is limited to in-frame clones, with some not included. That table gives V, J and clone size, and the DNA gave D and trimming. The repertoire holds approximately 100,000 clones, with 80% to 90% as singletons. The material sequenced was peripheral blood. This chain joins TRBV28 and TRBJ1-2; tentative D call: TRBD1 (5 bases). The receptor comes from a woman aged 80 or over with acute or convalescent COVID-19. In nucleotides, the CDR3 is TGTGCCAGCAGTTCCAGCCCTCTCCTGGGGCGCGGCTACACCTTC. Protein sequence: CASSSSPLLGRGYTF.